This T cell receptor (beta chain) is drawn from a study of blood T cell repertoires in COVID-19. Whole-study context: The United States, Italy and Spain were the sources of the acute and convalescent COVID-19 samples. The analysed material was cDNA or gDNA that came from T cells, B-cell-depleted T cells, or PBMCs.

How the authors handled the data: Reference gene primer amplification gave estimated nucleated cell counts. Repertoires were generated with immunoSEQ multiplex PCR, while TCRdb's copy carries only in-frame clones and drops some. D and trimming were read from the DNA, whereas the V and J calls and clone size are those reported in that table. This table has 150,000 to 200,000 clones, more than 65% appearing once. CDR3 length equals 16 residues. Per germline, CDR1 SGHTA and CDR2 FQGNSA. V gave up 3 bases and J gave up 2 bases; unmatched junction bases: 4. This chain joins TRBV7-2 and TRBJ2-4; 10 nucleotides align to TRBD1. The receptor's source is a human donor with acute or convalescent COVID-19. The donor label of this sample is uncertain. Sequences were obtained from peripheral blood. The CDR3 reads CASSFDRGLSKNIQYF. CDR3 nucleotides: TGTGCCAGCAGCTTTGACAGGGGGCTTTCCAAAAACATTCAGTACTTC. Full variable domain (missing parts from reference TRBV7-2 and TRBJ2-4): GAGVSQSPSNKVTEKGKDVELRCDPISGHTALYWYRQSLGQGLEFLIYFQGNSAPDKSGLPSDRFSAERTGGSVSTLTIQRTQQEDSAVYLCASSFDRGLSKNIQYFGAGTRLSVL.